A single sample gave rise to the 22 T cell receptor beta chains below, sequenced in a study of blood T cell repertoires in COVID-19. Method: immunoSEQ multiplex PCR; TCRdb's copy keeps in-frame clones and lacks some. The sample has about 47,000 clones, 75% to 85% seen once; the top ten hold 13% to 15%. The sequencing sample was made of peripheral blood. The receptors were sampled from a human donor with acute or convalescent COVID-19. The donor label of this sample is uncertain.

By sample share, this clone is medium-sized. This chain uses TRBV19 with TRBJ2-2; TRBD2 might be the D (6 bases). CDR3 length equals 14 residues. V was shortened by 3 bases and J by 4 bases, with 9 bases between the two germline ends. Germline CDR1 reads LNHDA; CDR2 reads SQIVND (reference sequence). CDR3 amino acids: CASSIGAGTGELFF. CDR3 bases: TGTGCCAGTAGTATTGGAGCGGGCACCGGGGAGCTGTTTTTT.

This chain links TRBV28 with TRBJ1-3, with D tentatively TRBD1 (5 bases). Trimming pared 3 bases from V and 4 bases from J, leaving 10 bases between. The CDR3 consists of 14 residues. Germline V gene sequence: CDR1 MDHEN, CDR2 SYDVKM. For the CDR3, the DNA is TGTGCCAGCAGTTTTGACAGTGTCGGAAACACCATATATTTT. Encoded protein: CASSFDSVGNTIYF.

The V call is TRBV7-2, the J call TRBJ1-3, with unresolved D. The CDR3 length is 12 residues. V gave up 4 bases and J gave up 4 bases, with 5 bases separating them. Germline CDR1 SGHTA, CDR2 FQGNSA. CDR3 DNA: TGTGCCAGCAGCTCACAGGGAAACACCATATATTTT. Its protein product is CASSSQGNTIYF.

J is TRBJ1-2 and V is TRBV29-1, with 7 bases identical to TRBD1. The V and J ends lost 3 bases and 8 bases, in that order; junction bases with no gene match: 3. Per germline, CDR1 SQVTM and CDR2 ANQGSEA. The CDR3 sequence is 11 residues long. The chain's CDR3 is CSVEGTEGYTF. The CDR3 DNA reads as TGCAGCGTTGAGGGGACAGAAGGCTACACCTTC.

The chain carries TRBV14 and TRBJ2-3, with 7 bases identical to TRBD2. The CDR3 consists of 16 residues. Germline assignment: CDR1 SGHDN and CDR2 FVKESK. With 1 base clipped from V and 5 bases from J, the junction kept 9 bases outside the gene matches. CDR3 amino acids: CASSQGGTSGGDTQYF. CDR3 coding DNA: TGTGCCAGCAGCCAAGGTGGTACCTCGGGAGGAGATACGCAGTATTTT.

V gene TRBV6-5 combines with J gene TRBJ1-5; D call uncertain. V dropped 5 bases and J dropped 3 bases, with 14 bases sitting between them. This CDR3 contains 15 residues. Germline V CDR1 and CDR2: MNHEY, SVGAGI. CDR3 protein: CASSPEWRLNQPQHF. In DNA, the CDR3 is TGTGCCAGCAGTCCCGAATGGAGGCTCAATCAGCCCCAGCATTTT.

The CDR3 DNA sequence: TGTGCCAGCTCAAGTACTGCGAGCTCCTATAATTCACCCCTCCACTTT. Residues: CASSSTASSYNSPLHF. The chain combines TRBV18 with TRBJ1-6; D gene uncertain. The germline gives CDR1 KGHSH, CDR2 LQKENI. CDR3 length equals 16 residues. The V and J ends lost 5 bases and 0 bases respectively, with 11 bases between them.

The chain recombines TRBV9 with TRBJ2-5; tentative D call: TRBD2 (7 bases). The CDR3 has 15 residues. The V gene lost 0 bases and the J gene lost 5 bases, with 14 bases spanning the gap. Germline CDR1 and CDR2: SGDLS and YYNGEE. The CDR3 sequence: CASSVEGGGPETQYF. DNA for the CDR3: TGTGCCAGCAGCGTAGAGGGGGGAGGGCCGGAGACCCAGTACTTC. Using reference TRBV9 and TRBJ2-5 for the parts outside the CDR3, the full variable domain is DSGVTQTPKHLITATGQRVTLRCSPRSGDLSVYWYQQSLDQGLQFLIQYYNGEERAKGNILERFSAQQFPDLHSELNLSSLELGDSALYFCASSVEGGGPETQYFGPGTRLLVL.

The chain uses TRBV4-2 and TRBJ2-5; 11 bases map to TRBD2. This CDR3 has 16 residues. With V trimmed by 4 bases and J by 1 base, 5 bases remained unmatched. In germline, CDR1 is LGHNA, CDR2 YNFKEQ. The DNA for the CDR3 is TGTGCCAGCAGCCTAATAGGGACTAGCGGCCAAGAGACCCAGTACTTC. This gives the protein CASSLIGTSGQETQYF.

The V and J genes are TRBV11-2 and TRBJ1-4; D is possibly TRBD1 (5 bases). Germline V gives CDR1 SGHAT, CDR2 FQNNGV. V was cut by 0 bases and J by 8 bases, with 13 bases left in between. The CDR3 covers 15 residues. The CDR3 spells CASSLDPGGAEKLFF. As DNA, the CDR3 is TGTGCCAGCAGCTTAGACCCGGGTGGGGCCGAAAAACTGTTTTTT.

This clone has a single count. This chain uses TRBV9 with TRBJ1-3, with D perhaps TRBD1 (6 bases). The length of the CDR3 is 17 residues. The V gene lost 4 bases and the J gene lost 0 bases, with 17 bases spanning the gap. Germline values: CDR1 SGDLS, CDR2 YYNGEE. The CDR3 sequence is CASSSRTERNSGNTIYF. The DNA for the CDR3 is TGTGCCAGCAGCTCACGGACAGAGCGAAACTCTGGAAACACCATATATTTT.

The chain joins TRBV7-2 to TRBJ2-5; 11 bases agree with TRBD2. V shed 4 bases, J shed 5 bases, and the junction held 18 bases outside the gene matches. This CDR3 has 19 amino acids. Germline CDR1 and CDR2: SGHTA and FQGNSA. Here the CDR3 DNA reads TGTGCCAGCAGCTCTACTAGGCCCCCACTAGCGGGAGTCTCCGAGACCCAGTACTTC. It translates to CASSSTRPPLAGVSETQYF. The full variable domain, with the rest looked up from reference TRBV7-2 and TRBJ2-5, is GAGVSQSPSNKVTEKGKDVELRCDPISGHTALYWYRQSLGQGLEFLIYFQGNSAPDKSGLPSDRFSAERTGGSVSTLTIQRTQQEDSAVYLCASSSTRPPLAGVSETQYFGPGTRLLVL.

The chain couples TRBV10-3 to TRBJ1-1; unclear D gene. This CDR3 has 15 amino acids. Germline V gives CDR1 ENHRY, CDR2 SYGVKD. V was clipped by 0 bases and J by 7 bases, with 15 bases between them. The CDR3 spells CAISESVGGAYEAFF. The CDR3 nucleotides are TGTGCCATCAGTGAGTCGGTCGGCGGAGCCTATGAAGCTTTCTTT.

The chain couples TRBV24-1 to TRBJ2-3, with TRBD1 matching over 12 bases. The germline V gene has CDR1 KGHDR and CDR2 SFDVKD. Unmatched junction bases numbered 8, after V lost 4 bases and J lost 7 bases. This CDR3 has 16 amino acids. CDR3 nucleotides: TGTGCCACCAGTGACCGGGACAGGGGGCCGATTAATACGCAGTATTTT. It yields the protein CATSDRDRGPINTQYF.

A few counts support this clone. The rearrangement joins TRBV11-3 to TRBJ2-2, with 8 bases that match TRBD2. Germline V gene sequence: CDR1 SGHNT, CDR2 YENEEA. V gave up 7 bases and J gave up 5 bases; unmatched junction bases: 3. This CDR3 spans 13 amino acids. For the CDR3, the DNA is TGTGCCAGCACACCGGGGGGGACCGGGGAGCTGTTTTTT. Protein: CASTPGGTGELFF.

The chain couples TRBV9 to TRBJ1-2; 8 nucleotides agree with TRBD1. CDR3 length: 15 amino acids. Trimming at V came to 0 bases and at J to 5 bases, leaving 6 bases not matched to a gene. The germline V gene encodes CDR1 SGDLS and CDR2 YYNGEE. The CDR3 DNA reads as TGTGCCAGCAGCGTAGGACAGGGGAACCTTTATGGCTACACCTTC. This sequence encodes CASSVGQGNLYGYTF.

This clone was observed a handful of times. V and J are TRBV5-4 and TRBJ1-1, with 9 bases identical to TRBD1. The germline V gene has CDR1 SGHNT and CDR2 YYREEE (reference sequence). This CDR3 contains 13 residues. The V segment lost 9 bases and the J segment 3 bases; nucleotides outside the gene matches: 6. CDR3 amino acids: CAMHRGLDTEAFF. The CDR3 DNA sequence: TGTGCCATGCACAGGGGGCTCGACACTGAAGCTTTCTTT.

V gene TRBV11-2 combines with J gene TRBJ1-1; no definite D call. From germline, CDR1 is SGHAT and CDR2 FQNNGV. The CDR3 is 13 residues long. Trimming pared 1 base from V and 3 bases from J, leaving 6 bases between. The CDR3 region has the DNA TGTGCCAGCAGCTTAGCAGCGTACACTGAAGCTTTCTTT. This gives the protein CASSLAAYTEAFF.

This clone was picked up one time. J is TRBJ2-5 and V is TRBV11-3; 7 nucleotides match TRBD1. Germline V gene data show CDR1 as SGHNT and CDR2 as YENEEA. The junction had 13 bases not matched to a gene; V was cut back by 1 base and J by 5 bases. The CDR3 is 17 amino acids. The CDR3 DNA reads as TGTGCCAGCAGCTTAGCTCTCAACCCACAGGGGCGGGAGACCCAGTACTTC. This encodes CASSLALNPQGRETQYF. Supplemented by reference TRBV11-3 and TRBJ2-5, the full variable domain reads EAGVVQSPRYKIIEKKQPVAFWCNPISGHNTLYWYLQNLGQGPELLIRYENEEAVDDSQLPKDRFSAERLKGVDSTLKIQPAELGDSAVYLCASSLALNPQGRETQYFGPGTRLLVL.

This clone has more than one count but fewer than ten. The chain carries TRBV19 and TRBJ2-1; possible D gene TRBD2, 5 bases. The germline V gene has CDR1 LNHDA and CDR2 SQIVND (reference sequence). Trimming took 4 bases from V and 2 from J, leaving 6 bases between them. This CDR3 has 13 residues. This chain's CDR3 is CASSRGAYNEQFF. The CDR3 region has the DNA TGTGCCAGTAGTAGGGGAGCCTACAATGAGCAGTTCTTC.

This chain connects TRBV19 to TRBJ2-2; TRBD2 matches at 11 bases. Germline loops: CDR1 LNHDA, CDR2 SQIVND (reference sequence). V dropped 5 bases and J dropped 4; count of bases not matched to a gene: 12. The CDR3 length is 18 residues. In DNA form, the CDR3 reads TGTGCCAGTAGTTTCACCCCCGGGACTAGCGGAGGCACCGGGGAGCTGTTTTTT. The encoded protein is CASSFTPGTSGGTGELFF.

This chain uses TRBV28 with TRBJ2-1; 10 nucleotides agree with TRBD2. The CDR3 spans 16 residues. From germline, CDR1 is MDHEN and CDR2 SYDVKM. The trim removed 4 bases at V and 8 bases at J, leaving 11 bases unmatched. CDR3 DNA sequence: TGTGCCAGCAGTTCCTCAGCGGGGGGGCCGTCGGATGAGCAGTTCTTC. Amino acids: CASSSSAGGPSDEQFF.